These 13 T cell receptor beta chains were sequenced from one sample in a study of beta chain features in type 1 diabetes (dated by TCRdb to between 2018 and 2020). Receptor libraries were prepared by the immunoSEQ multiplex PCR assay. All of the isolated RNA was reverse transcribed with the High Capacity cDNA Reverse Transcription Kit, so expressed TCRB transcripts were sequenced. TCRdb provides this immuneACCESS table in a form limited to in-frame rearrangements. Some clones are lacking; in checked studies, under half of them reflect an unresolved V gene, and why the rest are absent is not known. This sample is represented by roughly 300,000 clones; around 8% of them were singletons. The biggest ten clones account for approximately 0.44% of the sample. Material for sequencing was central memory CD4+ T cells from blood. The receptors derive from a woman aged 18-29 years in good health.

This clone has at least ten counts. The chain joins TRBV6-6 to TRBJ2-5, with 9 bases that match TRBD2. The CDR3 length is 15 residues. From germline, CDR1 is MNHNY and CDR2 SVGAGI (reference sequence). Trimming took 2 bases from V and 4 from J; bases not matched to a gene: 5. The CDR3 loop reads CASSYGREGRETQYF. The CDR3 DNA reads TGTGCCAGCAGTTACGGGCGGGAGGGCCGAGAGACCCAGTACTTC.

The chain recombines TRBV2 with TRBJ2-1; a possible D gene is TRBD2 (6 bases). The CDR3 loop spans 14 amino acids. Germline CDR1 reads SNHLY; CDR2 reads FYNNEI. V was cut by 7 bases and J by 6 bases, with 16 bases left in between. CDR3 coding DNA: TGTGCCAGCACCCCGCAGGGAGGATCCAATGAGCAGTTCTTC. This encodes CASTPQGGSNEQFF.

This clone was recorded a few times. The J gene is TRBJ1-4, the V gene TRBV28, with D unresolved. The CDR3 loop spans 15 amino acids. V was pared by 3 bases and J by 6 bases, with 14 bases between. Germline CDR1 reads MDHEN; CDR2 reads SYDVKM. This chain's CDR3 is CASSLFGRLDEKLFF. CDR3 in DNA: TGTGCCAGCAGTTTGTTCGGGCGGCTGGATGAAAAACTGTTTTTT. Supplemented by reference TRBV28 and TRBJ1-4, the full variable domain reads DVKVTQSSRYLVKRTGEKVFLECVQDMDHENMFWYRQDPGLGLRLIYFSYDVKMKEKGDIPEGYSVSREKKERFSLILESASTNQTSMYLCASSLFGRLDEKLFFGSGTQLSVL.

The chain uses TRBV7-2 and TRBJ2-7; TRBD2 aligns across 14 bases. Germline assignment: CDR1 SGHTA and CDR2 FQGNSA. The CDR3 is made up of 18 amino acids. V was clipped by 4 bases and J by 0 bases; unmatched bases: 8. CDR3: CASSSGLAGGLSSYEQYF. The CDR3 DNA is TGTGCCAGCAGCTCCGGACTAGCGGGAGGACTAAGCTCCTACGAGCAGTACTTC. Complete variable domain (other parts from reference TRBV7-2 and TRBJ2-7): GAGVSQSPSNKVTEKGKDVELRCDPISGHTALYWYRQSLGQGLEFLIYFQGNSAPDKSGLPSDRFSAERTGGSVSTLTIQRTQQEDSAVYLCASSSGLAGGLSSYEQYFGPGTRLTVT.

This clone was counted a few times. This chain links TRBV27 with TRBJ2-3; weak D call: TRBD2 (5 bases). CDR3 length: 15 amino acids. V lost 5 bases and J 8 bases, leaving 20 bases between the germline ends. From germline, CDR1 is MNHEY and CDR2 SMNVEV (reference sequence). The CDR3: CASSRSSDLSSTQYF. DNA of the CDR3: TGTGCCAGCAGTCGATCCTCGGACTTGTCGAGTACGCAGTATTTT.

This clone was picked up a small number of times. V gene TRBV7-3 combines with J gene TRBJ2-2, with 7 bases lining up with TRBD2. J was trimmed by 5 bases and V by 5 bases; bases with no gene match: 5. The CDR3 covers 14 residues. Germline CDR1 is SGHTA and CDR2 is FQGTGA. In nucleotides, the CDR3 is TGTGCCAGCAGCCCGGGAGGAACGACCGGGGAGCTGTTTTTT. Its translation is CASSPGGTTGELFF. Using reference TRBV7-3 and TRBJ2-2 for the parts outside the CDR3, the full variable domain is GAGVSQTPSNKVTEKGKYVELRCDPISGHTALYWYRQSLGQGPEFLIYFQGTGAADDSGLPNDRFFAVRPEGSVSTLKIQRTERGDSAVYLCASSPGGTTGELFFGEGSRLTVL.

V is TRBV6-5 and J is TRBJ1-2; a possible D gene is TRBD1 (6 bases). The CDR3 runs to 12 residues. CDR1 is MNHEY, CDR2 SVGAGI, per germline. Trimming cost V 5 bases and J 8 bases, with 12 bases left between them. The CDR3: CASSVVGGGYTF. For the CDR3, the DNA is TGTGCCAGCAGTGTAGTCGGGGGCGGCTACACCTTC.

This chain uses TRBV7-9 with TRBJ2-5, with D maybe TRBD1 (6 bases). The germline CDR1 and CDR2 sequences are SEHNR and FQNEAQ (reference sequence). The CDR3 has 13 residues. The V and J ends lost 5 bases and 8 bases respectively, with 15 bases between them. CDR3 nucleotide sequence: TGTGCCAGCAGCCGGGGAACAGGGTATACCCAGTACTTC. Encoded protein: CASSRGTGYTQYF.

This clone came up many times. This sequence joins TRBV7-9 and TRBJ2-7, with TRBD1 as a possible D gene (5 bases). The CDR3 extends over 17 amino acids. Germline assignment: CDR1 SEHNR and CDR2 FQNEAQ (reference sequence). Trimming removed 5 bases at V and 3 bases at J, with 23 bases between. CDR3 nucleotide sequence: TGTGCCAGCAGCACCAGGCGATATGGTACAGGAGACTACGAGCAGTACTTC. Translated, it gives CASSTRRYGTGDYEQYF.

V and J are TRBV5-4 and TRBJ2-7; D gene ambiguous. Trimming cost V 0 bases and J 3 bases, with 7 bases left between them. The CDR3 consists of 13 residues. Germline V CDR1 and CDR2: SGHNT, YYREEE (reference sequence). This chain's CDR3 is CASSLGTNYEQYF. The CDR3 nucleotides are TGTGCCAGCAGCTTGGGTACAAACTACGAGCAGTACTTC.

This clone came up many times. The chain carries TRBV10-3 and TRBJ1-1; D is uncertain. CDR3 length equals 16 residues. The germline gives CDR1 ENHRY, CDR2 SYGVKD. The germline V and J ends were trimmed by 10 bases and 7 bases, with 28 bases remaining between them. DNA of the CDR3: TGTGCCACCAAGACCTCGGACTTCCTCGTGCTGGGTGAAGCTTTCTTT. It translates to CATKTSDFLVLGEAFF.

The genes are TRBV7-8 and TRBJ1-5; TRBD1 is a possible D gene (6 bases). Germline V lookup: CDR1 SGHVS, CDR2 FQNEAQ. V lost 5 bases and J 4 bases, leaving 12 bases between the germline ends. This CDR3 has 14 residues. CDR3 loop: CASSRGAVNQPQHF. The CDR3 bases are TGTGCCAGCAGCCGGGGGGCCGTTAATCAGCCCCAGCATTTT.

This clone has only a few counts. This CDR3 is CASRGEVGSGNTIYF. CDR3 bases: TGTGCCAGCAGGGGAGAAGTTGGCTCTGGAAACACCATATATTTT. The J gene is TRBJ1-3, the V gene TRBV5-4; D gene uncertain. V lost 5 bases and J 0 bases, leaving 12 bases between the germline ends. The CDR3 runs 15 residues. Germline V gene data show CDR1 as SGHNT and CDR2 as YYREEE (reference sequence).